This is a list of T cell receptor beta chains from one sample in a study of cytomegalovirus exposure and HLA in healthy donors. This table comes from immunoSEQ multiplex PCR, and its TCRdb copy is limited to in-frame clones, with some not included. The sample comprises about 280,000 clones, approximately 88% of which are singletons, and 0.92% rests with the top ten. Specimen: PBMCs. These TCRs come from a woman aged 18-30 years in good health and CMV-seronegative. CDR3s include the opening cysteine and the closing phenylalanine or tryptophan. Fields, in order: V gene, D gene, J gene, clone size, CDR3 DNA, CDR3 protein. D genes are given only for firm matches. Only some rows state a clone size, as once, few, many or a class for expanded clones.

>TRBV15|-|TRBJ2-7|-
TGTGCCACCAGCAGAGATTTCGACGAGCAGTACTTC
CATSRDFDEQYF
>TRBV15|TRBD2|TRBJ2-1|-
TGTGCCACCAGCAGAGCGGGAGGCTCCTACAATGAGCAGTTCTTC
CATSRAGGSYNEQFF
>TRBV5-1|-|TRBJ1-2|-
TGCGCCAGCAGCTTGGATCTCAATCCGGGGGGCTACACCTTC
CASSLDLNPGGYTF
>TRBV7-3|TRBD2|TRBJ2-1|-
TGTGCCAGCCGTCTAGCGGGAGGGAATGAGCAGTTCTTC
CASRLAGGNEQFF
>TRBV19|-|TRBJ2-7|-
TGTGCCAGTAGTCTCAACTCCGTCGAGCAGTACTTC
CASSLNSVEQYF
>TRBV25-1|-|TRBJ2-3|-
TGTGCCAGCAGTAGGGACACCTCTAGCACAGATACGCAGTATTTT
CASSRDTSSTDTQYF
>TRBV2|TRBD2|TRBJ2-7|-
TGTGCCAGCAGTGAGGTGGCTAGCGGGAGTATGCTCTACGAGCAGTACTTC
CASSEVASGSMLYEQYF
>TRBV15|-|TRBJ1-1|-
TGTGCCACCAGCAGAGATCCCGTACAGGAGATAGCCCTGAACACTGAAGCTTTCTTT
CATSRDPVQEIALNTEAFF
>TRBV28|TRBD1|TRBJ2-3|-
TGTGCCAGCAGTTCGTTCGACTACCAGCTTTTCAGGACAGGGGGGGCAGATACGCAGTATTTT
CASSSFDYQLFRTGGADTQYF
>TRBV2|-|TRBJ1-2|-
TGTGCCAGCAGTGAGGACAGCCAGGCAGCGGGCTACACCTTC
CASSEDSQAAGYTF
>TRBV28|TRBD1|TRBJ1-6|-
TGTGCCAGCAGTTTATGGGGGACAGGGGATAGCTCACCCCTCCACTTT
CASSLWGTGDSSPLHF
>TRBV9|TRBD2|TRBJ2-7|-
TGTGCCAGCAGCCCCGGACTAGCAGATTACGAGCAGTACTTC
CASSPGLADYEQYF
>TRBV6-6|-|TRBJ2-1|-
TGTGCCAGCAGTTACTATTCCGGGGATGAGCAGTTCTTC
CASSYYSGDEQFF
>TRBV4-3|TRBD2|TRBJ2-3|-
TGCGCCAGCAGCCTCTCTTCCGGGACTAGCGGAGATACGCAGTATTTT
CASSLSSGTSGDTQYF
>TRBV2|TRBD1|TRBJ1-1|-
TGTGCCAGCAGGGAACAGGGGTGGGGCAAAGGTAACTCTGAAGCTTTCTTT
CASREQGWGKGNSEAFF
>TRBV9|-|TRBJ1-5|-
TGTGCCAGCAGCTGGGCAGGGGAGCCCGTCCGTAATCAGCCCCAGCATTTT
CASSWAGEPVRNQPQHF
>TRBV27|-|TRBJ2-7|-
TGTGCCAGCAGTCCTACTCCCTCCGCCTACGAGCAGTACTTC
CASSPTPSAYEQYF
>TRBV29-1|TRBD1|TRBJ1-1|-
TGCAGCGCGGGACAGCTGAACACTGAAGCTTTCTTT
CSAGQLNTEAFF
>TRBV28|-|TRBJ2-3|-
TGTGCCAGCAGTCGGTCCCCAGGGGCAGATACGCAGTATTTT
CASSRSPGADTQYF
>TRBV25-1|-|TRBJ1-1|-
TGTGCCAGCAGTGTCCGGGGAATGGGCACTGAAGCTTTCTTT
CASSVRGMGTEAFF
>TRBV28|-|TRBJ2-7|-
TGTGCCAGCAGGAAAGCCAAATCCTCCTACGAGCAGTACTTC
CASRKAKSSYEQYF
>TRBV11-2|-|TRBJ2-3|-
TGTGCCAGCAGCTCGGGAGATACGCAGTATTTT
CASSSGDTQYF
>TRBV27|-|TRBJ1-2|-
TGTGCCAGCAGTTTATATGGGCATAATGGCTACACCTTC
CASSLYGHNGYTF
>TRBV19|TRBD1|TRBJ2-2|-
TGTGCCAGTAGTTTGAGGGGGCGTAACACCGGGGAGCTGTTTTTT
CASSLRGRNTGELFF
>TRBV5-4|-|TRBJ1-3|-
TGTGCCAGCAGCTCCGGACTTTCTGGAAACACCATATATTTT
CASSSGLSGNTIYF
>TRBV25-1|-|TRBJ2-4|-
TGTGCCAGCAGTTCCCTGAGGTTGGGGTTGGGGGAGGACATTCAGTACTTC
CASSSLRLGLGEDIQYF
>TRBV25-1|TRBD1|TRBJ1-6|-
TGTGCCAGCAGTGGGGACAGGGATCTTCCAGATTCACCCCTCCACTTT
CASSGDRDLPDSPLHF
>TRBV5-6|TRBD1|TRBJ2-7|-
TGTGCCAGCAGCAAATACGCCGGGACAGGGTTTCTAAATCGGTACGAGCAGTACTTC
CASSKYAGTGFLNRYEQYF
>TRBV28|TRBD1|TRBJ1-5|-
TGTGCCAGCAGTCCGACAGGGAGTCGGGTAGTGTATCAGCCCCAGCATTTT
CASSPTGSRVVYQPQHF
>TRBV15|-|TRBJ2-1|-
TGTGCCACCAGCAGAGATGGGACGGGAGAGGGGCAGTTCTTC
CATSRDGTGEGQFF
>TRBV6-5|-|TRBJ2-7|-
TGTGCCAGCAGACACACAAGGGACTCCTCCTACGAGCAGTACTTC
CASRHTRDSSYEQYF
>TRBV28|-|TRBJ1-1|-
TGTGCCAGCAGTACCGACCAGGTGAACACTGAAGCTTTCTTT
CASSTDQVNTEAFF
>TRBV29-1|-|TRBJ2-3|-
TGCAGCGGAAGAGAGTTGGGGCCAGATACGCAGTATTTT
CSGRELGPDTQYF
>TRBV9|TRBD2|TRBJ2-3|-
TGTGCCAGCAGCCCGGGAGGAGCGGATACGCAGTATTTT
CASSPGGADTQYF
>TRBV4-1|TRBD2|TRBJ2-3|-
TGCGCCAGCAGCCAACCCCTAGCGGGGGGCACAGATACGCAGTATTTT
CASSQPLAGGTDTQYF
>TRBV9|TRBD2|TRBJ2-2|-
TGTGCCAGCAGCCCTAAGGGACTAGCGGGAGGGACCGGGGAGCTGTTTTTT
CASSPKGLAGGTGELFF
>TRBV11-2|-|TRBJ2-5|-
TGTGCCAGCAGCTTAGTAGGGGGAGTGGAGGTAGAGACCCAGTACTTC
CASSLVGGVEVETQYF
>TRBV5-1|-|TRBJ2-7|-
TGCGCCAGCAGCTTGGGTATAAGAGGCTACGAGCAGTACTTC
CASSLGIRGYEQYF
>TRBV28|-|TRBJ1-1|-
TGTGCCAGCATTCCCCGATGGGCGCGCACTGAAGCTTTCTTT
CASIPRWARTEAFF
>TRBV5-1|TRBD2|TRBJ2-1|-
TGCGCCAGCAGCTTGGTGGTAGCGGGGACCAATGAGCAGTTCTTC
CASSLVVAGTNEQFF
>TRBV19|-|TRBJ2-2|-
TGTGCCAGTAGTATAGTTGTGAGGGGGACCGGGGAGCTGTTTTTT
CASSIVVRGTGELFF
>TRBV18|-|TRBJ2-1|-
TGTGCCAGCTCACCAAACCATTTAAGGCTAGAGGCTTACAATGAGCAGTTCTTC
CASSPNHLRLEAYNEQFF
>TRBV18|TRBD1|TRBJ1-2|-
TGTGCCAGCTCACCAGTGGGGACAGGGGCGGCCTATGGCTACACCTTC
CASSPVGTGAAYGYTF
>TRBV6-1|-|TRBJ1-1|-
TGTGCCAGCAGTGAAAGTATCGGGATTGAAGCTTTCTTT
CASSESIGIEAFF
>TRBV19|-|TRBJ1-6|-
TGTGCCAGTAGTCCGTACAGGGATTCACCCCTCCACTTT
CASSPYRDSPLHF
>TRBV5-1|-|TRBJ2-1|-
TGCGCCAGCAGCCCACAGACTAGCTCCTACAATGAGCAGTTCTTC
CASSPQTSSYNEQFF
>TRBV30|-|TRBJ1-5|-
TGTGCCTGGAGCACTTTCGGTGTGGGCAATCAGCCCCAGCATTTT
CAWSTFGVGNQPQHF
>TRBV15|-|TRBJ1-4|-
TGTGCCACCAGCAGGAGGGGGGGGCTAGGAAAACTGTTTTTT
CATSRRGGLGKLFF
>TRBV19|-|TRBJ2-7|-
TGTGCCAGTAGTATACCGGGTGCCTACGAGCAGTACTTC
CASSIPGAYEQYF
>TRBV21-1|-|TRBJ1-5|few
TGTGCCAGCAGCTTGGACACTAGCAATCAGCCCCAGCATTTT
CASSLDTSNQPQHF
>TRBV28|-|TRBJ1-2|-
TGTGCCAGCAGTTTAGCAGGGTATGGCTACACCTTC
CASSLAGYGYTF
>TRBV29-1|TRBD2|TRBJ2-4|-
TGCAGCGTTGATGGCCTAGCGGGAAACATTCAGTACTTC
CSVDGLAGNIQYF
>TRBV29-1|-|TRBJ2-1|many
TGCAGCGTTGGACGCGGGATGGGCCTCTCCCACAATGAGCAGTTCTTC
CSVGRGMGLSHNEQFF
>TRBV10-3|-|TRBJ1-2|-
TGTGCCATCAGCCTAGACCCATTTAAGTATGGCTACACCTTC
CAISLDPFKYGYTF
>TRBV9|-|TRBJ2-2|-
TGTGCCAGCAGCCGGAGGGCGGACACCGGGGAGCTGTTTTTT
CASSRRADTGELFF
>TRBV28|-|TRBJ1-5|-
TGTGCCAGCAGCCTTAACACCGATCAGCCCCAGCATTTT
CASSLNTDQPQHF
>TRBV28|-|TRBJ2-5|-
TGTGCCAGCAGGCTCCACTGGGGTGGGGGGGAGACCCAGTACTTC
CASRLHWGGGETQYF
>TRBV4-3|-|TRBJ2-1|-
TGCGCCAGCAGCCAAGAGGGTGGGACTCGGTACAATGAGCAGTTCTTC
CASSQEGGTRYNEQFF
>TRBV5-1|-|TRBJ1-1|-
TGCGCCAGCAGAATTAACAGTGCGAACACTGAAGCTTTCTTT
CASRINSANTEAFF